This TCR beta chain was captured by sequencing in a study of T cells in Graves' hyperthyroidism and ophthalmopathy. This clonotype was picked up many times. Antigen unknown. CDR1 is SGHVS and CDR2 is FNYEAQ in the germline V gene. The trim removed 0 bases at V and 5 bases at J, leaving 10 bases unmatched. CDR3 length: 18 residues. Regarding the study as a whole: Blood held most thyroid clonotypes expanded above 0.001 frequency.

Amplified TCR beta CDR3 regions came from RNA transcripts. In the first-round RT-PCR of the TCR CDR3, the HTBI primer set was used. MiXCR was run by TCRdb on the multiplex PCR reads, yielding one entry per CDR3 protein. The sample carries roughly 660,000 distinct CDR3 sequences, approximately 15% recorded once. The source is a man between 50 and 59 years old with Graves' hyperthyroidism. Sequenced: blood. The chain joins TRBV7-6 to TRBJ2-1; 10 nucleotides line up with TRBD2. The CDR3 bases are TGTGCCAGCAGCTTAGCGATTACGGGACTAGCGATACACAATGAGCAGTTCTTC. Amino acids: CASSLAITGLAIHNEQFF.